This TCR beta chain was retrieved from a study of shared clonotypes between healthy human individuals. Profiled with immunoSEQ multiplex PCR; TCRdb holds only in-frame clones, not every one. The data show just over 2,000,000 clones, about 95% seen once. This CDR3 has 14 residues. CDR1 is SEHNR, CDR2 FQNEAQ, per germline (reference sequence). V was trimmed by 0 bases and J by 7 bases, leaving 11 bases between them. This clone was counted once. Its antigen is currently unknown. Study observations and caveats: The authors sampled blood alone, and tissue repertoires likely differ. What naive subsets generally showed was a larger estimated richness than memory subsets showed. Rarefaction curves obtained for sorted subsets showed sequencing incomplete despite large depth.

Naive CD8 cells lacked CD45RO, underwent positive selection for CCR7 and left out terminally differentiated effector memory CD45RA+ cells. This receptor was identified in a man aged 18 to 29 in good health. Sequenced sample: naive CD8+ T cells sorted from blood. This chain uses TRBV7-9 with TRBJ2-3, with no clear D. The CDR3 sequence is CASSLADLVYTQYF. The CDR3 bases are TGTGCCAGCAGCTTAGCGGACCTAGTTTATACGCAGTATTTT. The full variable domain, with the rest looked up from reference TRBV7-9 and TRBJ2-3, is DTGVSQNPRHKITKRGQNVTFRCDPISEHNRLYWYRQTLGQGPEFLTYFQNEAQLEKSRLLSDRFSAERPKGSFSTLEIQRTEQGDSAMYLCASSLADLVYTQYFGPGTRLTVL.